This T cell receptor (beta chain) was found in a study of identical twins. Study-wide findings and caveats: Analyses of zero insertions could be partly confounded by invariant MAIT and iNKT cells.

As regards this clonotype: Its target is unknown.

The V gene's germline CDR1 is MDHEN and CDR2 SYDVKM. This CDR3 contains 14 residues. Trimming took off 3 bases at V and 5 bases at J, with 14 bases between the two ends. Using its own MiXCR run on the 5' RACE reads, TCRdb lists one record per CDR3 protein. Seen here are roughly 500,000 distinct CDR3 sequences, about 20% observed once, and the top ten hold roughly 0.91%. The sample was also reused in another study, on T cells expressing NK-cell markers.

This chain joins TRBV28 and TRBJ2-7, with D possibly being TRBD1 (6 bases). Source material: CD4+ T cells sorted from blood. This receptor was taken from a woman younger than 35 in good health. CDR3 sequence reads: CASSFSRGSHEQYF. The CDR3 nucleotides read TGTGCCAGCAGTTTTAGCAGGGGTAGCCACGAGCAGTACTTC.